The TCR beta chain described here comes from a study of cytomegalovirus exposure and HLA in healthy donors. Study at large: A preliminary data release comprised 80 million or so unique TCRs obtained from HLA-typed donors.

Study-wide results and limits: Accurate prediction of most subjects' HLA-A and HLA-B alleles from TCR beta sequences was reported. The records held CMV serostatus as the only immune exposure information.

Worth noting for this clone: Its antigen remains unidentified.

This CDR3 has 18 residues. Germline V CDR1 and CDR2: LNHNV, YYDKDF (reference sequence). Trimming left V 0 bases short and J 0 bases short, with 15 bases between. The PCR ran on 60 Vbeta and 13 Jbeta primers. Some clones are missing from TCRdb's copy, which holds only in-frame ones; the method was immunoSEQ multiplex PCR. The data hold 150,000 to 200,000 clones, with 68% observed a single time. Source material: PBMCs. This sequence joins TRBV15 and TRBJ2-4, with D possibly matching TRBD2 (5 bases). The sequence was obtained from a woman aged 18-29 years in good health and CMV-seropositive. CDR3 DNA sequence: TGTGCCACCAGCAGAGAGTCCCCGGAGGCTCTAGCCAAAAACATTCAGTACTTC. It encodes CATSRESPEALAKNIQYF.